Listed here are 13 T cell receptor beta chains from one sample, sequenced in a study of T cell responses to AZD1222 COVID-19 vaccine. Profiled with immunoSEQ multiplex PCR; TCRdb holds only in-frame clones, not every one. The data contain about 100,000 clones, 90% to 95% of them singletons. Sequenced material: peripheral blood, taken on day 0 of AZD1222 vaccination. The receptor set was obtained from an adult in good health.

The V call is TRBV5-4, the J call TRBJ2-7; TRBD2 matches 9 bases. V trimming: 0 bases; J trimming: 2 bases; junction bases outside the gene matches: 6. From germline, CDR1 is SGHNT and CDR2 YYREEE (reference sequence). CDR3 length equals 16 residues. In DNA form, the CDR3 reads TGTGCCAGCAGCTTGGGACGGCTAGCGGGAACCTACGAGCAGTACTTC. This sequence encodes CASSLGRLAGTYEQYF.

The chain recombines TRBV19 with TRBJ1-1; possibly TRBD1 for D (6 bases). Trimming took off 3 bases at V and 4 bases at J, with 12 bases between the two ends. Germline V lookup: CDR1 LNHDA, CDR2 SQIVND (reference sequence). The CDR3 runs to 14 residues. CDR3 DNA: TGTGCCAGTAGTATTGGTCGACAGGCCACTGAAGCTTTCTTT. Translation: CASSIGRQATEAFF. Supplemented by reference TRBV19 and TRBJ1-1, the full variable domain reads DGGITQSPKYLFRKEGQNVTLSCEQNLNHDAMYWYRQDPGQGLRLIYYSQIVNDFQKGDIAEGYSVSREKKESFPLTVTSAQKNPTAFYLCASSIGRQATEAFFGQGTRLTVV.

This rearrangement joins TRBV5-8 to TRBJ2-4; the match to TRBD2 covers 7 bases. Germline V CDR1 and CDR2: SGHTS, YDEGEE. This CDR3 has 15 amino acids. Trimming took 8 bases from V and 7 from J; bases not matched to a gene: 15. CDR3: CASFGRGITPNIQYF. The CDR3 nucleotides are TGTGCCAGTTTTGGGCGGGGGATAACCCCCAACATTCAGTACTTC. Looking up the rest from reference TRBV5-8 and TRBJ2-4 gives the full variable domain: EAGVTQSPTHLIKTRGQQATLRCSPISGHTSVYWYQQALGLGLQFLLWYDEGEERNRGNFPPRFSGRQFPNYSSELNVNALELEDSALYLCASFGRGITPNIQYFGAGTRLSVL.

This chain connects TRBV24-1 to TRBJ2-1; 8 nucleotides agree with TRBD1. This CDR3 has 16 amino acids. The J segment lost 3 bases and the V segment lost 5 bases, leaving 8 bases of the junction unmatched. CDR1 and CDR2 from the germline V gene are KGHDR and SFDVKD. CDR3 protein: CATSGRQGSYYNEQFF. The CDR3 DNA reads as TGTGCCACCAGTGGCCGACAGGGGTCTTACTACAATGAGCAGTTCTTC.

V usage is TRBV6-2 or TRBV6-3 and J usage is TRBJ1-2; TRBD1 agrees at 8 bases. Germline lookup yields CDR1 MNHEY and CDR2 SVGEGT. CDR3 size: 15 residues. V shed 2 bases and J 3 bases; nucleotides not matched to a gene: 5. CDR3 in DNA: TGTGCCAGCAGTTACGGGGGACAGGAGTACTATGGCTACACCTTC. Translated, it gives CASSYGGQEYYGYTF.

The chain joins TRBV9 to TRBJ1-2; weak D call: TRBD1 (5 bases). The V gene's germline CDR1 is SGDLS and CDR2 YYNGEE. V dropped 0 bases and J dropped 3 bases, with 12 bases sitting between them. This CDR3 has 15 amino acids. CDR3: CASSVDLGDHYGYTF. The CDR3 coding sequence is TGTGCCAGCAGCGTAGATCTAGGGGATCACTATGGCTACACCTTC. The entire variable domain, with the rest obtained from reference TRBV9 and TRBJ1-2, is as follows: DSGVTQTPKHLITATGQRVTLRCSPRSGDLSVYWYQQSLDQGLQFLIQYYNGEERAKGNILERFSAQQFPDLHSELNLSSLELGDSALYFCASSVDLGDHYGYTFGSGTRLTVV.

In its sample, this clone was seen a few times. V gene TRBV6-2 or TRBV6-3 combines with J gene TRBJ2-5; TRBD1 agrees at 9 bases. Per germline, CDR1 MNHEY and CDR2 SVGEGT. This CDR3 contains 15 residues. The trim removed 5 bases at V and 5 bases at J, leaving 9 bases unmatched. The CDR3 DNA reads as TGTGCCAGCAGTCCGGGACAGGGAAATCGGGAGACCCAGTACTTC. This sequence encodes CASSPGQGNRETQYF.

The V gene is TRBV6-5, the J gene TRBJ2-7; TRBD2 aligns across 8 bases. The CDR3 extends over 15 amino acids. V lost 6 bases and J lost 0; bases outside the gene matches: 7. The V gene's germline CDR1 is MNHEY and CDR2 SVGAGI. In DNA, the CDR3 is TGTGCCAGCAGACAAACTAGCGGTAGCTCCTACGAGCAGTACTTC. Translated: CASRQTSGSSYEQYF.

This clone appeared once. This chain links TRBV6-5 with TRBJ1-3; no reliable D call. Germline V CDR1 and CDR2: MNHEY, SVGAGI. The CDR3 length is 15 residues. V was cut by 0 bases and J by 0 bases, with 6 bases left in between. CDR3 sequence (DNA): TGTGCCAGCAGTTACTCGGGCTCCTCTGGAAACACCATATATTTT. The encoded protein is CASSYSGSSGNTIYF.

This rearrangement joins TRBV5-1 to TRBJ2-2, with D possibly TRBD1 on 6 matching bases. V was trimmed by 0 bases and J by 8 bases, leaving 8 bases between them. This CDR3 contains 13 residues. Looked up from germline, CDR1 is SGHRS and CDR2 is YFSETQ. CDR3 region: CASSLDRAGELFF. The CDR3 DNA reads TGCGCCAGCAGCTTGGACAGGGCAGGGGAGCTGTTTTTT. Drawing the rest from reference TRBV5-1 and TRBJ2-2, the complete variable domain is KAGVTQTPRYLIKTRGQQVTLSCSPISGHRSVSWYQQTPGQGLQFLFEYFSETQRNKGNFPGRFSGRQFSNSRSEMNVSTLELGDSALYLCASSLDRAGELFFGEGSRLTVL.

CDR3: CASSLLREGLGIYEQYF. CDR3 in DNA: TGTGCCAGCAGCTTACTCCGGGAAGGACTGGGTATCTACGAGCAGTACTTC. The V gene is TRBV11-2, the J gene TRBJ2-7, with TRBD2 as a possible D gene (5 bases). V lost 2 bases, J lost 3 bases, and 20 bases lay in between. From germline, CDR1 is SGHAT and CDR2 FQNNGV. The CDR3 runs to 17 residues.

A word on this clone: Relative to the germline gene, one junction end is altered; a read error may explain this. J is TRBJ1-2 and V is TRBV13; TRBD1 matches 9 bases. Looked up from germline, CDR1 is PRHDT and CDR2 is FYEKMQ (reference sequence). The CDR3 is 15 residues long. The CDR3 DNA sequence: TGTGCCAGCAGCCTAGGAGGACAGGGGACCTATGGCTACACCTTC. It translates to CASSLGGQGTYGYTF.

The chain uses TRBV3-1 (or the pseudogene TRBV3-2) and TRBJ1-1; a possible D gene is TRBD1 (5 bases). The germline V and J ends were trimmed by 2 bases and 1 base, with 8 bases remaining between them. CDR3 length: 14 residues. Germline loops: CDR1 LGHDT, CDR2 YNNKEL (reference sequence). The DNA of the CDR3 is TGTGCCAGCAGCCAACCCCAGGGGAACACTGAAGCTTTCTTT. It yields the protein CASSQPQGNTEAFF.